The 13 T cell receptor beta chains below all came from one sample that was sequenced in a study of shared T cell receptors in the human thymus. Sequenced by immunoSEQ multiplex PCR; TCRdb stores in-frame clones only, minus some. Of about 730,000 clones in the sample, 80% to 90% were seen once. The data also belong to a second study, concerning human thymus T cells.

The sequenced sample consisted of thymocytes. The receptor set was obtained from a girl under two years old with a congenital heart defect.

The chain recombines TRBV27 with TRBJ1-4; perhaps TRBD1 as D (5 bases). Germline V gene lookup returns CDR1 MNHEY and CDR2 SMNVEV (reference sequence). The CDR3 has 15 amino acids. Deletions cut 4 bases from V and 0 bases from J, with 9 bases between. The CDR3 DNA is TGTGCCAGCAGTTCTAGGGGTGCAACTAATGAAAAACTGTTTTTT. This translates into CASSSRGATNEKLFF.

Here the CDR3 reads CATSRDPLHYSNQPQHF. The CDR3 DNA sequence: TGTGCCACCAGCAGAGATCCCCTACACTATAGCAATCAGCCCCAGCATTTT. The chain employs TRBV15 and TRBJ1-5; no definite D call. The germline V and J ends were trimmed by 0 bases and 0 bases, with 12 bases remaining between them. Germline V gene data show CDR1 as LNHNV and CDR2 as YYDKDF (reference sequence). The CDR3 runs 17 residues.

This rearrangement joins TRBV19 to TRBJ2-2, with D perhaps matching TRBD1 (5 bases). V gave up 4 bases and J gave up 5 bases, with 11 bases separating them. Germline V gene sequence: CDR1 LNHDA, CDR2 SQIVND (reference sequence). The CDR3 runs 14 residues. CDR3 nucleotide sequence: TGTGCCAGTAGTAGCAGGGCCCTAACCGGGGAGCTGTTTTTT. This translates into CASSSRALTGELFF.

This clone was counted between two and nine times. The genes are TRBV6-1 and TRBJ1-1; 7 bases are a match to TRBD1. The CDR3 is 13 amino acids. The germline gives CDR1 MNHNS, CDR2 SASEGT. J gave up 3 bases and V 5 bases, and 3 bases lay outside the gene matches. The CDR3 DNA reads TGTGCCAGCAGTTCCGGGACAGACACTGAAGCTTTCTTT. It specifies CASSSGTDTEAFF.

Concerning this clone itself: Germline and junction disagree at one end, which may indicate a read error. The same CDR3 can be traced to other DNA sequences in this sample. V gene TRBV6-1 combines with J gene TRBJ1-1; D is possibly TRBD1 (5 bases). The CDR3 is made up of 10 amino acids. Germline CDR1 reads MNHNS; CDR2 reads SASEGT. CDR3 DNA sequence: TGTGCCAGCAGGGAGGGGAAAGCTTTTTTT. Translated: CASREGKAFF.

The V call is TRBV6-5, the J call TRBJ2-1; 8 bases align to TRBD1. This CDR3 has 14 amino acids. V was clipped by 5 bases and J by 7 bases; unmatched bases: 7. Looked up from germline, CDR1 is MNHEY and CDR2 is SVGAGI. The CDR3 bases are TGTGCCAGCAGTAACAGGGACAGGCCAAATGAGCAGTTCTTC. Amino acid sequence: CASSNRDRPNEQFF.

The chain carries TRBV5-1 and TRBJ2-7; 7 bases map to TRBD2. V lost 1 base and J lost 6; bases outside the gene matches: 22. This CDR3 region has 19 residues. CDR1 SGHRS and CDR2 YFSETQ come from the germline V gene. This chain's CDR3 is CASSLKSPSSGSKEREQYF. The CDR3 DNA reads TGCGCCAGCAGCTTGAAGTCCCCAAGTAGCGGGTCAAAAGAACGCGAGCAGTACTTC.

V gene TRBV6-4 combines with J gene TRBJ1-2, with D possibly matching TRBD1 (5 bases). V lost 7 bases, J lost 6 bases, and 18 bases lay in between. This CDR3 contains 14 residues. CDR1 MRHNA and CDR2 SNTAGT come from the germline V gene. CDR3 in amino acids: CASTQWGGRHGYTF. DNA for the CDR3: TGTGCCAGCACGCAATGGGGGGGGAGACATGGCTACACCTTC.

The chain joins TRBV7-8 to TRBJ2-7; D unresolved. The V end was cut by 2 bases, the J end by 6 bases, with 17 bases between. The CDR3 totals 15 residues. CDR1 is SGHVS and CDR2 is FQNEAQ in the germline V gene. The DNA of the CDR3 is TGTGCCAGCAGCTTACGCTTAACGGTCCCTCGCGAGCAGTACTTC. Amino acids: CASSLRLTVPREQYF.

This chain connects TRBV7-2 to TRBJ1-1, with D unclear. CDR3 size: 19 residues. Between the trimmed V and J ends, which lost 4 bases and 6 bases, there was a span of 30 bases. Germline-derived CDR1 and CDR2 are SGHTA and FQGNSA. The CDR3 sequence: CASSSHPSLVQPPPAEAFF. CDR3 nucleotide sequence: TGTGCCAGCAGCTCCCACCCTAGCCTAGTACAGCCTCCTCCGGCTGAAGCTTTCTTT. Based on the CDR3 plus reference TRBV7-2 and TRBJ1-1, the full variable domain is GAGVSQSPSNKVTEKGKDVELRCDPISGHTALYWYRQSLGQGLEFLIYFQGNSAPDKSGLPSDRFSAERTGGSVSTLTIQRTQQEDSAVYLCASSSHPSLVQPPPAEAFFGQGTRLTVV.

V is TRBV28 and J is TRBJ1-1; no definite D call. Germline CDR1 reads MDHEN; CDR2 reads SYDVKM. The CDR3 has 15 residues. Deletions cut 5 bases from V and 7 bases from J, with 20 bases between. CDR3 in amino acids: CASSPLSRTDREAFF. The CDR3 DNA is TGTGCCAGCAGTCCCTTATCCCGAACAGACCGTGAAGCTTTCTTT.

The V gene is TRBV9, the J gene TRBJ1-2, with TRBD1 matching over 9 bases. V was pared by 3 bases and J by 8 bases, with 8 bases of the junction left unmatched. Germline CDR1 SGDLS, CDR2 YYNGEE. This CDR3 has 14 residues. CDR3 residues: CASSGPDRGQGYTF. CDR3 coding DNA: TGTGCCAGCAGCGGACCGGACAGGGGACAAGGCTACACCTTC.

The chain employs TRBV5-4 and TRBJ2-7, with D maybe TRBD2 (6 bases). V was shortened by 4 bases and J by 0 bases, with 11 bases between the two germline ends. The CDR3 spans 14 residues. In germline, CDR1 is SGHNT, CDR2 YYREEE (reference sequence). The CDR3 DNA sequence: TGTGCCAGCAGCCGGGGGTTCAACTCCTACGAGCAGTACTTC. Translation gives CASSRGFNSYEQYF.